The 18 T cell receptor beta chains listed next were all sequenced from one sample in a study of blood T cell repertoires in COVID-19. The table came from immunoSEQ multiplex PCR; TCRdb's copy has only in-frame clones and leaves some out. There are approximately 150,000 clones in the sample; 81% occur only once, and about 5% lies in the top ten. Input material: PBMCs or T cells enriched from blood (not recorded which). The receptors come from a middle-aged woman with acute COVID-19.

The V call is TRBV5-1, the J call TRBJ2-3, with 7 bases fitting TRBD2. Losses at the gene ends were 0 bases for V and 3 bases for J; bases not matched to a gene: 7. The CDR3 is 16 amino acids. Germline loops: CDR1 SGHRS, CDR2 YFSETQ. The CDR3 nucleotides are TGCGCCAGCAGCTTGGCTGGACTAGGTGGGACAGATACGCAGTATTTT. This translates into CASSLAGLGGTDTQYF.

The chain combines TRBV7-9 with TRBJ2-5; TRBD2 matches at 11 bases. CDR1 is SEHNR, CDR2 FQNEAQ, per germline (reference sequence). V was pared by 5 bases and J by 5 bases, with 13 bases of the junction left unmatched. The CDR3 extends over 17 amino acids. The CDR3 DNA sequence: TGTGCCAGCAGCCCTAGGTTAACTAGCGGGAGTGGGGAGACCCAGTACTTC. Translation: CASSPRLTSGSGETQYF.

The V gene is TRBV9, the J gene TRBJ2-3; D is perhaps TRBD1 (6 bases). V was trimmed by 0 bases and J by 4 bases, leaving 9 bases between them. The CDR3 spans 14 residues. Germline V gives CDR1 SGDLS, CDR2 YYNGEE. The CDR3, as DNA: TGTGCCAGCAGCGTAGGGGACAACCCAGATACGCAGTATTTT. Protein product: CASSVGDNPDTQYF.

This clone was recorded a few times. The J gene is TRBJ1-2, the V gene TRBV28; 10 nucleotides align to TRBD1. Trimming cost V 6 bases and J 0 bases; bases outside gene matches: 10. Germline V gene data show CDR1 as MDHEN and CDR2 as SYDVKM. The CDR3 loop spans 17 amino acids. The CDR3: CASRRDRGGRTNYGYTF. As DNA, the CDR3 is TGTGCCAGCAGACGGGACAGGGGAGGACGGACTAACTATGGCTACACCTTC.

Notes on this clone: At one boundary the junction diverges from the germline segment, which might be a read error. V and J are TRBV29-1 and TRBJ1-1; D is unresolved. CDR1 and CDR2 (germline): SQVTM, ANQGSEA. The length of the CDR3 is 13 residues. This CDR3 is CSAEPGGLTEAFF. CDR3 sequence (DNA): TGCAGCGCTGAACCGGGAGGGCTGACTGAAGCTTTCTTT. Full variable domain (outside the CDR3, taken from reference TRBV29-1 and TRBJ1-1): SAVISQKPSRDICQRGTSLTIQCQVDSQVTMMFWYRQQPGQSLTLIATANQGSEATYESGFVIDKFPISRPNLTFSTLTVSNMSPEDSSIYLCSAEPGGLTEAFFGQGTRLTVV.

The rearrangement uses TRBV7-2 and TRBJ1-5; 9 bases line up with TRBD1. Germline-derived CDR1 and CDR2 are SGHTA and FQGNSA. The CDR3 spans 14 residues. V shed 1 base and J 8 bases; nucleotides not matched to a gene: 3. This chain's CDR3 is CASSLDRTGEPQHF. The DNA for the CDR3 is TGTGCCAGCAGCTTAGATCGGACAGGGGAGCCCCAGCATTTT.

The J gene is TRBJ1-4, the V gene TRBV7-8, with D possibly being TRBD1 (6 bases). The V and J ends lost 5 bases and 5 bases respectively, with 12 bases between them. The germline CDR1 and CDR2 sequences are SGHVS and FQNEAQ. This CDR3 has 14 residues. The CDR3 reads CASSRDTQNEKLFF. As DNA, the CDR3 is TGTGCCAGCAGCCGGGACACACAGAATGAAAAACTGTTTTTT.

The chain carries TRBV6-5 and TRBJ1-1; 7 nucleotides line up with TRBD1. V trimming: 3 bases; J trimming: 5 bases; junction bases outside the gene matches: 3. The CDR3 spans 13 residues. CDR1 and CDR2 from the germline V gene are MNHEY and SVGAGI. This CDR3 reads CASSYTGETEAFF. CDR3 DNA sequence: TGTGCCAGCAGTTATACAGGGGAGACTGAAGCTTTCTTT.

The CDR3 loop is CASSYQGLVSYEQFF. CDR3 nucleotide sequence: TGTGCCAGCAGCTACCAGGGACTAGTATCGTATGAGCAGTTCTTC. The J gene is TRBJ2-1, the V gene TRBV27, with 8 bases identical to TRBD2. Germline lookup yields CDR1 MNHEY and CDR2 SMNVEV (reference sequence). V was pared by 6 bases and J by 8 bases, with 12 bases of the junction left unmatched. CDR3 length: 15 amino acids.

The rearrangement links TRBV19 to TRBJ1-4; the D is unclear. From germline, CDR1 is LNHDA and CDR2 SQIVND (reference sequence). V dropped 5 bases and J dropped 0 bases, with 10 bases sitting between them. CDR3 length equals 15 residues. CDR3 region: CASSPTSATNEKLFF. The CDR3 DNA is TGTGCCAGTAGTCCTACGAGCGCAACTAATGAAAAACTGTTTTTT.

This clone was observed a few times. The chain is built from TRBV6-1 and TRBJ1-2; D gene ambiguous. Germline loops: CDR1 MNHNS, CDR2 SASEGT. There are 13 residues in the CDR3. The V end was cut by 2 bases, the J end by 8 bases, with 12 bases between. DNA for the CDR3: TGTGCCAGCAGTGAACAGGTTGCGGGAGGCTACACCTTC. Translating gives CASSEQVAGGYTF.

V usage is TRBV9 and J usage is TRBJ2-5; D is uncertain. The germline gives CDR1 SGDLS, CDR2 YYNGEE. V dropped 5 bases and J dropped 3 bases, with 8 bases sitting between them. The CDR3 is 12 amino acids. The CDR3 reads CASSGVEETQYF. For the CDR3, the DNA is TGTGCCAGCAGTGGAGTTGAAGAGACCCAGTACTTC.

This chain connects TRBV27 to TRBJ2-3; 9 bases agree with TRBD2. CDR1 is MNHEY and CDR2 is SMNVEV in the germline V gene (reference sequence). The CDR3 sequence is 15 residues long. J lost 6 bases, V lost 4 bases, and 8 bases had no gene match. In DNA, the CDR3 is TGTGCCAGCAGTTGGGCGGGAGGGCCGAGGGATACGCAGTATTTT. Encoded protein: CASSWAGGPRDTQYF.

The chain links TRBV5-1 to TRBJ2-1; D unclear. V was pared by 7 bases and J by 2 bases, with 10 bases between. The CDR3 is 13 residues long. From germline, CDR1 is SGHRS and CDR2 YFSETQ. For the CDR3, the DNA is TGCGCCAGCCGAAGCAGGACCTACAATGAGCAGTTCTTC. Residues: CASRSRTYNEQFF. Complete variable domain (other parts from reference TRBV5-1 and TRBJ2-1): KAGVTQTPRYLIKTRGQQVTLSCSPISGHRSVSWYQQTPGQGLQFLFEYFSETQRNKGNFPGRFSGRQFSNSRSEMNVSTLELGDSALYLCASRSRTYNEQFFGPGTRLTVL.

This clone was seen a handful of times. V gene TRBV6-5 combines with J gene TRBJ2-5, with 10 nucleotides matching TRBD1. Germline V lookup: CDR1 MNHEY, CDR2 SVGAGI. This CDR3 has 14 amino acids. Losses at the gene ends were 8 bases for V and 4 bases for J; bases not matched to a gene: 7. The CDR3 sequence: CASWDRTGGETQYF. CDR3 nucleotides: TGTGCCAGCTGGGACAGGACAGGGGGAGAGACCCAGTACTTC.

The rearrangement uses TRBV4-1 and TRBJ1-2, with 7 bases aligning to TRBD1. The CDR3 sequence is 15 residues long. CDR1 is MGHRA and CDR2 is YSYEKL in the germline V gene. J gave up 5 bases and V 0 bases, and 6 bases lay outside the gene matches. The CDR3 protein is CASSQEVQGGYGYTF. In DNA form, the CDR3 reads TGCGCCAGCAGCCAAGAGGTTCAGGGGGGATATGGCTACACCTTC.

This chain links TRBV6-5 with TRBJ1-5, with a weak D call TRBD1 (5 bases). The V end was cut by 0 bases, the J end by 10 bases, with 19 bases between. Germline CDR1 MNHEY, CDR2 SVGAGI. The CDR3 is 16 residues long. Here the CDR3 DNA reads TGTGCCAGCAGTTACTCCCGACAGTTTGGCGAAGAACCCCAGCATTTT. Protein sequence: CASSYSRQFGEEPQHF.

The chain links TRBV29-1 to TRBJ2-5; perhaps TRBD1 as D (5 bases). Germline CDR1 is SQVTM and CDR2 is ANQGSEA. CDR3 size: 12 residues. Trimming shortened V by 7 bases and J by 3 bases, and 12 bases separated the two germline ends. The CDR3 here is CSGVLQEETQYF. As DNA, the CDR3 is TGCAGCGGCGTATTACAGGAAGAGACCCAGTACTTC.